A single sample gave rise to the 28 T cell receptor beta chains below, sequenced in a study of cytotoxic CD8 clonotypes in ibrutinib-treated CLL. Sequenced by immunoSEQ multiplex PCR; TCRdb stores in-frame clones only, minus some. Of 300,000 to 400,000 clones in the sample, 67% are singletons; the top ten hold 5% to 6.5%. This specimen was PBMCs, taken after 36 months of ibrutinib treatment. All receptors derive from a human donor with chronic lymphocytic leukemia.

The gene calls are TRBV5-1 and TRBJ2-7; D uncertain. Per the germline V gene, CDR1 is SGHRS and CDR2 is YFSETQ. The CDR3 length is 14 residues. The ends were cut back, 2 bases at V and 4 bases at J, with 13 bases in the middle. CDR3 region: CASSFVLRGYEQYF. The CDR3 DNA reads TGCGCCAGCAGCTTTGTCCTCCGAGGTTACGAGCAGTACTTC.

The chain has TRBV2 and TRBJ1-2; D gene uncertain. Deletions cut 7 bases from V and 0 bases from J, with 18 bases between. The germline CDR1 and CDR2 sequences are SNHLY and FYNNEI. CDR3 length: 16 amino acids. The CDR3: CASKSHLIRTNYGYTF. The CDR3 DNA sequence: TGTGCCAGCAAGTCCCACCTAATAAGGACTAACTATGGCTACACCTTC.

The table lists this clone with a few counts. The rearrangement joins TRBV7-3 to TRBJ1-1; D remains unclear. The ends were cut back, 2 bases at V and 1 base at J, with 5 bases in the middle. Germline-derived CDR1 and CDR2 are SGHTA and FQGTGA. The CDR3 has 13 residues. The CDR3 loop reads CASSLSWNTEAFF. In nucleotides, the CDR3 is TGTGCCAGCAGCTTATCTTGGAACACTGAAGCTTTCTTT.

The rearrangement uses TRBV5-8 and TRBJ2-5, with TRBD2 as a possible D gene (6 bases). This CDR3 is built from 12 residues. Germline assignment: CDR1 SGHTS and CDR2 YDEGEE. Trimming took 4 bases from V and 4 from J, leaving 8 bases between them. As DNA, the CDR3 is TGTGCCAGCAGCGGAGCGGGAGAGACCCAGTACTTC. Translation gives CASSGAGETQYF.

The chain carries TRBV29-1 and TRBJ1-1; unclear D gene. Trimming took off 6 bases at V and 0 bases at J, with 14 bases between the two ends. Germline CDR1 and CDR2: SQVTM and ANQGSEA. CDR3 size: 14 residues. The CDR3 region is CSVLRGPMNTEAFF. The CDR3, as DNA: TGCAGCGTCCTTCGAGGCCCCATGAACACTGAAGCTTTCTTT. The variable domain in full, with the rest retrieved from reference TRBV29-1 and TRBJ1-1, is SAVISQKPSRDICQRGTSLTIQCQVDSQVTMMFWYRQQPGQSLTLIATANQGSEATYESGFVIDKFPISRPNLTFSTLTVSNMSPEDSSIYLCSVLRGPMNTEAFFGQGTRLTVV.

This chain connects TRBV5-6 to TRBJ1-1, with D perhaps TRBD1 (6 bases). Trimming shortened V by 1 base and J by 4 bases, and 14 bases separated the two germline ends. Germline CDR1 SGHDT, CDR2 YYEEEE. The CDR3 loop spans 15 amino acids. CDR3 coding DNA: TGTGCCAGCAGCTTGACAACAGGGCATGGCACTGAAGCTTTCTTT. Its protein product is CASSLTTGHGTEAFF.

This clone was seen once. This chain joins TRBV6-1 and TRBJ1-6; D uncertain. V shed 6 bases and J shed 11 bases, with 11 bases lying between them. CDR1 and CDR2 from the germline V gene are MNHNS and SASEGT. This CDR3 has 12 amino acids. CDR3 DNA: TGTGCCAGCAGCGGACTTTTACCACCCCTCCACTTT. This encodes CASSGLLPPLHF.

This clone was seen a handful of times. The V and J genes are TRBV19 and TRBJ1-2; TRBD1 matches at 9 bases. J lost 7 bases, V lost 5 bases, and 5 bases had no gene match. Germline-derived CDR1 and CDR2 are LNHDA and SQIVND (reference sequence). CDR3 size: 13 residues. The CDR3 reads CASSPGQGSGYTF. DNA of the CDR3: TGTGCCAGTAGTCCCGGACAGGGGTCTGGCTACACCTTC.

This clone was counted a few times. The chain recombines TRBV4-2 with TRBJ2-1; a weak D match, TRBD1 (6 bases). The V and J ends lost 4 bases and 8 bases respectively, with 9 bases between them. There are 12 residues in the CDR3. CDR1 and CDR2 (germline): LGHNA, YNFKEQ. The CDR3 nucleotides are TGTGCCAGCAGCCCACAGGGATATGAGCAGTTCTTC. Residues: CASSPQGYEQFF.

The gene calls are TRBV19 and TRBJ2-7, with TRBD1 matching 8 bases. The CDR3 is 15 amino acids. Germline trimming cut 7 bases from V and 2 bases from J; bases unmatched to any gene: 10. CDR1 is LNHDA and CDR2 is SQIVND in the germline V gene (reference sequence). CDR3 bases: TGTGCCAGTACCAAAAACCGGGACAGGACCTACGAGCAGTACTTC. Residues: CASTKNRDRTYEQYF.

The gene calls are TRBV9 and TRBJ2-7, with D possibly matching TRBD1 (6 bases). Germline V gives CDR1 SGDLS, CDR2 YYNGEE. Trimming removed 0 bases from V and 3 bases from J, with 10 bases in between. This CDR3 has 14 amino acids. The CDR3: CASSVAVRGYEQYF. The CDR3 DNA reads as TGTGCCAGCAGCGTAGCCGTCAGGGGCTACGAGCAGTACTTC. Full variable domain (remainder filled in from reference TRBV9 and TRBJ2-7): DSGVTQTPKHLITATGQRVTLRCSPRSGDLSVYWYQQSLDQGLQFLIQYYNGEERAKGNILERFSAQQFPDLHSELNLSSLELGDSALYFCASSVAVRGYEQYFGPGTRLTVT.

J is TRBJ2-7 and V is TRBV5-6; no clear D gene. The V end was cut by 2 bases, the J end by 2 bases, with 11 bases between. CDR3 length equals 14 residues. CDR1 and CDR2 (germline): SGHDT, YYEEEE. The CDR3 DNA sequence: TGTGCCAGCAGCTTTTTTTCAGCAACCTACGAGCAGTACTTC. Its translation is CASSFFSATYEQYF.

The rearrangement uses TRBV6-5 and TRBJ2-3; 10 positions agree with TRBD2. This CDR3 has 14 residues. The junction had 9 bases not matched to a gene; V was cut back by 6 bases and J by 9 bases. Per germline, CDR1 MNHEY and CDR2 SVGAGI. In nucleotides, the CDR3 is TGTGCCAGCAGCCAGGGTTCTAGCGGGAGAACGCAGTATTTT. Its protein product is CASSQGSSGRTQYF.

V gene TRBV5-4 combines with J gene TRBJ2-5; D is unresolved. This CDR3 is 15 amino acids long. Germline V gives CDR1 SGHNT, CDR2 YYREEE (reference sequence). Trimming took 1 base from V and 0 from J, leaving 10 bases between them. The CDR3 protein is CASSLRSWYQETQYF. In DNA, the CDR3 is TGTGCCAGCAGCTTGAGATCTTGGTACCAAGAGACCCAGTACTTC.

This clone was observed a handful of times. V is TRBV11-2 and J is TRBJ1-1; D gene uncertain. V was pared by 5 bases and J by 4 bases, with 17 bases between. Germline CDR1 reads SGHAT; CDR2 reads FQNNGV. The CDR3 covers 15 residues. The DNA of the CDR3 is TGTGCCAGCAGCCTATATGGGGTTTTGGGCACTGAAGCTTTCTTT. Amino acids: CASSLYGVLGTEAFF.

The J gene is TRBJ2-5, the V gene TRBV6-1; 7 nucleotides match TRBD1. CDR1 and CDR2 from the germline V gene are MNHNS and SASEGT. Losses at the gene ends were 7 bases for V and 2 bases for J; bases not matched to a gene: 10. This CDR3 comprises 15 residues. Written as DNA, the CDR3 is TGTGCCAGCAACCCGTACAGGGGTTCTCAAGAGACCCAGTACTTC. As protein: CASNPYRGSQETQYF.

The CDR3 DNA follows: TGTGCCAGCAGCGTAGTCCCCGTAACTGCTGGCTACACCTTC. Translated, it gives CASSVVPVTAGYTF. This chain uses TRBV9 with TRBJ1-2; D is unresolved. From germline, CDR1 is SGDLS and CDR2 YYNGEE. Trimming pared 0 bases from V and 7 bases from J, leaving 13 bases between. The CDR3 is 14 residues long.

J is TRBJ1-4 and V is TRBV5-6, with a tentative D call TRBD1 (6 bases). The germline V gene encodes CDR1 SGHDT and CDR2 YYEEEE. V was trimmed by 6 bases and J by 6 bases, leaving 18 bases between them. This CDR3 region has 15 residues. CDR3 loop: CASTSYRELDEKLFF. The CDR3 coding sequence is TGTGCCAGCACTTCCTACAGGGAGTTGGATGAAAAACTGTTTTTT.

V is TRBV2 and J is TRBJ2-1; D assignment may be TRBD1 or TRBD2 (6 bases each). The CDR3 length is 12 residues. Germline CDR1 reads SNHLY; CDR2 reads FYNNEI. V was clipped by 7 bases and J by 7 bases, with 11 bases between them. CDR3 amino acids: CASTGAGNEQFF. The CDR3 region has the DNA TGTGCCAGCACGGGGGCGGGAAATGAGCAGTTCTTC. Full variable domain (missing parts from reference TRBV2 and TRBJ2-1): EPEVTQTPSHQVTQMGQEVILRCVPISNHLYFYWYRQILGQKVEFLVSFYNNEISEKSEIFDDQFSVERPDGSNFTLKIRSTKLEDSAMYFCASTGAGNEQFFGPGTRLTVL.

Comment on this clone: A clone one base away is much larger, so this may be a read error. The chain has TRBV7-2 and TRBJ1-1; D is undetermined. V lost 2 bases to trimming and J lost 1 base, with 5 bases between them. The CDR3 is 13 residues long. CDR1 SGHTA and CDR2 FQGNSA come from the germline V gene. The chain's CDR3 is CASSLYANTEAFF. DNA for the CDR3: TGTGCCAGCAGCTTATATGCGAACACTGAAGCTTTCTTT.

This clone was counted a few times. The genes are TRBV11-2 and TRBJ1-5; D is perhaps TRBD1 (5 bases). This CDR3 comprises 13 residues. Trimming removed 5 bases from V and 4 bases from J, with 9 bases in between. Looked up from germline, CDR1 is SGHAT and CDR2 is FQNNGV. The CDR3 here is CASSLGTNQPQHF. In DNA, the CDR3 is TGTGCCAGCAGCCTCGGGACGAATCAGCCCCAGCATTTT.

V usage is TRBV2 and J usage is TRBJ1-1, with D hard to call. Germline V gives CDR1 SNHLY, CDR2 FYNNEI. The ends were cut back, 4 bases at V and 1 base at J, with 7 bases in the middle. The CDR3 extends over 13 amino acids. The CDR3 loop is CASSVGQNTEAFF. CDR3 nucleotides: TGTGCCAGCAGTGTTGGTCAGAACACTGAAGCTTTCTTT.

The chain combines TRBV11-1 with TRBJ2-2, with D possibly matching TRBD2 (5 bases). Germline CDR1 is SGHAT and CDR2 is FQDESV (reference sequence). CDR3 size: 12 residues. Trimming took 3 bases from V and 7 from J, leaving 6 bases between them. CDR3: CASSLEVGELFF. As DNA, the CDR3 is TGTGCCAGCAGCTTGGAGGTCGGGGAGCTGTTTTTT.

The V gene is TRBV5-1, the J gene TRBJ2-7; 8 bases map to TRBD1. This CDR3 has 14 residues. With 4 bases clipped from V and 7 bases from J, the junction kept 10 bases outside the gene matches. The V gene's germline CDR1 is SGHRS and CDR2 YFSETQ. CDR3 bases: TGCGCCAGCAGCGCGGGACAGGTTATGTGGGAGCAGTACTTC. Amino acids: CASSAGQVMWEQYF.

This clone was detected only a few times. The chain combines TRBV6-5 with TRBJ1-5; 10 bases are a match to TRBD1. This CDR3 is built from 14 residues. Germline-derived CDR1 and CDR2 are MNHEY and SVGAGI. V lost 6 bases to trimming and J lost 9 bases; unmatched junction nucleotides: 8. The CDR3 DNA reads as TGTGCCAGCAGGGGACAGGGGCAAATTGGGCCCCAGCATTTT. Amino acid sequence: CASRGQGQIGPQHF.

This chain uses TRBV6-6 with TRBJ2-5; 9 bases fit TRBD2. Germline V gene sequence: CDR1 MNHNY, CDR2 SVGAGI (reference sequence). The CDR3 totals 15 residues. The V gene end was trimmed by 7 bases and the J gene end by 6 bases; junction bases not matched to a gene: 12. The CDR3 region has the DNA TGTGCCAGCACCGAGCGGGGGGCCTTGTATAAGACCCAGTACTTC. Its protein is CASTERGALYKTQYF.

The chain links TRBV6-5 to TRBJ2-7, with D maybe TRBD1 (6 bases). The CDR3 spans 12 residues. From germline, CDR1 is MNHEY and CDR2 SVGAGI. V shed 4 bases and J shed 6 bases, with 10 bases lying between them. CDR3 bases: TGTGCCAGCAGTTCACAGGGTTTCGAGCAGTACTTC. Translation: CASSSQGFEQYF.

The chain carries TRBV7-2 and TRBJ2-1; no definite D call. Trimming took 2 bases from V and 0 from J, leaving 8 bases between them. The CDR3 runs 15 residues. Germline V gene lookup returns CDR1 SGHTA and CDR2 FQGNSA. DNA for the CDR3: TGTGCCAGCAGCTTACCGGCGTTCTCCTACAATGAGCAGTTCTTC. Residues: CASSLPAFSYNEQFF.